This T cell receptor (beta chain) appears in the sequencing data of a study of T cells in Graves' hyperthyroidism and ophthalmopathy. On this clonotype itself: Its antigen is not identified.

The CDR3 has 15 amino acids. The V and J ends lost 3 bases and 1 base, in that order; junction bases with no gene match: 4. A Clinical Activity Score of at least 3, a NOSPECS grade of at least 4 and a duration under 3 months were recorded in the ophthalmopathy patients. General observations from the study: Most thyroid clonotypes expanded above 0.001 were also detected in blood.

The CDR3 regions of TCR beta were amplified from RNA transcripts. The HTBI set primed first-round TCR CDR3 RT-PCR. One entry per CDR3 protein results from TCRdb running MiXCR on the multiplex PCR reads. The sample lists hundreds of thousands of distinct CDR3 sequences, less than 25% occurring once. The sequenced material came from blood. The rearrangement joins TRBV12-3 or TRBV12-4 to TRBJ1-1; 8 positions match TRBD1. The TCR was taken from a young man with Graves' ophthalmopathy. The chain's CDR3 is CASSFLTGENTEAFF. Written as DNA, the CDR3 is TGTGCCAGCAGTTTTTTGACAGGGGAGAACACTGAAGCTTTCTTT.